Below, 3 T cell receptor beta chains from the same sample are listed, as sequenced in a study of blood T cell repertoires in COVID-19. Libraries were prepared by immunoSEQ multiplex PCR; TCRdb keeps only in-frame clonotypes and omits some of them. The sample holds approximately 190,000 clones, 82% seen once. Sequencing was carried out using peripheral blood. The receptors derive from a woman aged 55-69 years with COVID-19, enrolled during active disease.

As DNA, the CDR3 is TGTGCCAGCAGCTTAATGCGGACTCCCTCCTACGAGCAGTACTTC. This encodes CASSLMRTPSYEQYF. The rearrangement uses TRBV7-2 and TRBJ2-7; D is possibly TRBD2 (5 bases). The CDR3 is 15 residues long. CDR1 is SGHTA, CDR2 FQGNSA, per germline. The V gene lost 2 bases and the J gene lost 0 bases, with 11 bases spanning the gap.

CDR3 DNA: TGTGCCAGCAGCTCCCGCAGGGGGCAAGAGACCCAGTACTTC. Amino acid sequence: CASSSRRGQETQYF. V usage is TRBV7-9 and J usage is TRBJ2-5; the match to TRBD1 covers 7 bases. Germline CDR1 is SEHNR and CDR2 is FQNEAQ (reference sequence). V was clipped by 4 bases and J by 2 bases; unmatched bases: 4. CDR3 length: 14 amino acids. Full variable domain (remainder filled in from reference TRBV7-9 and TRBJ2-5): DTGVSQNPRHKITKRGQNVTFRCDPISEHNRLYWYRQTLGQGPEFLTYFQNEAQLEKSRLLSDRFSAERPKGSFSTLEIQRTEQGDSAMYLCASSSRRGQETQYFGPGTRLLVL.

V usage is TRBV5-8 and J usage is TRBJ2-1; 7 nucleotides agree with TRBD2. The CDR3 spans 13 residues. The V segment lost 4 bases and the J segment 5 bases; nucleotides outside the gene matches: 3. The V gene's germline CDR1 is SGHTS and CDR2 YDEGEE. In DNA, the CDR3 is TGTGCCAGCAGCCGGACTAGTAACAATGAGCAGTTCTTC. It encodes CASSRTSNNEQFF.